Listed here are 26 T cell receptor beta chains from one sample, sequenced in a study of OX40 agonist ivuxolimab in advanced cancers. The protocol was immunoSEQ multiplex PCR, while the TCRdb copy is restricted to in-frame clones and leaves out a portion. The sample consists of approximately 70,000 clones, over 65% of them appearing once. The sequencing here drew on CD4+ or CD8+ T cells sorted from blood, taken in a trial of the OX40 agonist ivuxolimab. Receptors originate from an adult with an advanced solid tumor such as melanoma, head and neck, liver or kidney cancer.

V gene TRBV5-1 combines with J gene TRBJ2-5; TRBD1 agrees at 9 bases. The J call may be wrong; the DNA end is better matched by TRBJ2-7. From germline, CDR1 is SGHRS and CDR2 YFSETQ. The CDR3 has 14 residues. The CDR3 region is CASSAGQGAYEQYF. As DNA, the CDR3 is TGCGCCAGCAGCGCGGGACAGGGCGCCTACGAGCAGTACTTC.

The gene calls are TRBV5-1 and TRBJ2-3; the D gene is possibly TRBD1 (5 bases). The CDR3 contains 15 residues. Germline CDR1 and CDR2: SGHRS and YFSETQ. V gave up 0 bases and J gave up 4 bases, with 12 bases separating them. CDR3 region: CASSLDGAFSDTQYF. The CDR3 nucleotides read TGCGCCAGCAGCTTGGATGGGGCTTTTTCAGATACGCAGTATTTT.

This chain connects TRBV11-3 to TRBJ2-7; D is possibly TRBD2 (6 bases). Between the trimmed V and J ends, which lost 5 bases and 0 bases, there was a span of 8 bases. Germline V CDR1 and CDR2: SGHNT, YENEEA. The CDR3 is 13 amino acids. The chain's CDR3 is CASSGTDSYEQYF. The CDR3 DNA reads as TGTGCCAGCAGCGGGACTGACTCCTACGAGCAGTACTTC.

The V call is TRBV5-1, the J call TRBJ2-1; 8 bases agree with TRBD1. CDR3 length: 16 residues. The junction had 11 bases not matched to a gene; V was cut back by 4 bases and J by 5 bases. From germline, CDR1 is SGHRS and CDR2 YFSETQ. The CDR3 loop is CASSPGFTGGNNEQFF. CDR3 DNA sequence: TGCGCCAGCAGCCCAGGATTTACAGGGGGGAACAATGAGCAGTTCTTC.

This chain connects TRBV28 to TRBJ1-2; D is perhaps TRBD1 (6 bases). CDR1 MDHEN and CDR2 SYDVKM come from the germline V gene. This CDR3 contains 15 residues. Trimming removed 6 bases from V and 3 bases from J, with 17 bases in between. This CDR3 is CASSPTGTTDYGYTF. In DNA, the CDR3 is TGTGCCAGCAGCCCCACCGGGACAACGGACTATGGCTACACCTTC.

On this clone itself: Distinct nucleotide sequences in the sample also encode this CDR3. This chain connects TRBV12-5 to TRBJ1-2, with 7 bases aligning to TRBD1. The trim removed 5 bases at V and 4 bases at J, leaving 10 bases unmatched. Germline-derived CDR1 and CDR2 are LGHNT and FRNRAP. The CDR3 consists of 15 residues. The CDR3 DNA sequence: TGTGCTAGTGGTGACGGACCGACAGGGCTCTATGGCTACACCTTC. Its protein product is CASGDGPTGLYGYTF. Full variable domain (missing parts from reference TRBV12-5 and TRBJ1-2): DARVTQTPRHKVTEMGQEVTMRCQPILGHNTVFWYRQTMMQGLELLAYFRNRAPLDDSGMPKDRFSAEMPDATLATLKIQPSEPRDSAVYFCASGDGPTGLYGYTFGSGTRLTVV.

This clone has only one observation. The chain links TRBV5-1 to TRBJ2-7, with 14 bases that match TRBD2. With V trimmed by 4 bases and J by 7 bases, 10 bases remained unmatched. This CDR3 has 16 residues. The germline V gene has CDR1 SGHRS and CDR2 YFSETQ. The CDR3 loop reads CASSEGLAGVEWEQYF. In nucleotides, the CDR3 is TGCGCCAGCAGCGAGGGACTAGCGGGAGTAGAGTGGGAGCAGTACTTC. The full variable domain, with the rest looked up from reference TRBV5-1 and TRBJ2-7, is KAGVTQTPRYLIKTRGQQVTLSCSPISGHRSVSWYQQTPGQGLQFLFEYFSETQRNKGNFPGRFSGRQFSNSRSEMNVSTLELGDSALYLCASSEGLAGVEWEQYFGPGTRLTVT.

The chain employs TRBV11-1 and TRBJ2-3, with D unresolved. Looked up from germline, CDR1 is SGHAT and CDR2 is FQDESV (reference sequence). The CDR3 extends over 14 amino acids. The V gene lost 2 bases and the J gene lost 6 bases, with 12 bases spanning the gap. This CDR3 is CASSLRQVGDTQYF. The CDR3 DNA follows: TGTGCCAGCAGCTTACGGCAGGTGGGGGATACGCAGTATTTT.

This chain connects TRBV15 to TRBJ2-5; 11 nucleotides match TRBD2. Trimming took 1 base from V and 2 from J; bases not matched to a gene: 6. The CDR3 is made up of 17 amino acids. Per the germline V gene, CDR1 is LNHNV and CDR2 is YYDKDF (reference sequence). Here the CDR3 reads CATSRGQGTSGQETQYF. The CDR3 DNA is TGTGCCACCAGCAGAGGCCAAGGGACTAGCGGACAAGAGACCCAGTACTTC. Full variable domain (missing parts from reference TRBV15 and TRBJ2-5): DAMVIQNPRYQVTQFGKPVTLSCSQTLNHNVMYWYQQKSSQAPKLLFHYYDKDFNNEADTPDNFQSRRPNTSFCFLDIRSPGLGDTAMYLCATSRGQGTSGQETQYFGPGTRLLVL.

The chain couples TRBV11-2 to TRBJ2-1, with D possibly called TRBD1 or TRBD2 (5 bases each). The CDR3 covers 15 residues. The V gene's germline CDR1 is SGHAT and CDR2 FQNNGV. The germline V and J ends were trimmed by 5 bases and 1 base, with 12 bases remaining between them. This CDR3 is CASSQDGTSYNEQFF. CDR3 nucleotides: TGTGCCAGCAGCCAGGACGGGACGTCCTACAATGAGCAGTTCTTC.

The chain is built from TRBV21-1 and TRBJ2-1; the table gives TRBD2 as D, unverified against the DNA. TRBV21-1 constitutes a pseudogene. The CDR3 length is 16 residues. Written as DNA, the CDR3 is TGTGCCAGCAGTCGAAACGGGAAGCTCGGTTACAATGAGCAGTTCTTC. Protein product: CASSRNGKLGYNEQFF.

The chain combines TRBV7-8 with TRBJ1-6; D is unresolved. The CDR3 is 12 residues long. CDR1 is SGHVS, CDR2 FQNEAQ, per germline. Trimming shortened V by 5 bases and J by 5 bases, and 4 bases separated the two germline ends. CDR3 sequence: CASSHHNSPLHF. DNA for the CDR3: TGTGCCAGCAGCCATCATAATTCACCCCTCCACTTT.

J is TRBJ1-4 and V is TRBV10-2, with a tentative D call TRBD1 (5 bases). Germline loops: CDR1 WSHSY, CDR2 SAAADI. The CDR3 has 14 residues. The V and J ends lost 6 bases and 4 bases respectively, with 12 bases between them. CDR3 loop: CASSPGELNEKLFF. The CDR3 DNA follows: TGCGCCAGCAGCCCGGGGGAGCTTAATGAAAAACTGTTTTTT.

The chain employs TRBV6-6 and TRBJ1-5; D may be TRBD1 (6 bases). The V gene's germline CDR1 is MNHNY and CDR2 SVGAGI (reference sequence). With 2 bases removed from V and 1 base from J, the gap between germline ends came to 9 bases. This CDR3 is built from 15 residues. Here the CDR3 reads CASSYGGGSNQPQHF. CDR3 nucleotide sequence: TGTGCCAGCAGTTACGGGGGCGGGAGCAATCAGCCCCAGCATTTT.

The J gene is TRBJ2-2, the V gene TRBV18; the D call may be TRBD1 or TRBD2 (6 bases each). This CDR3 has 15 residues. The V end lost 3 bases, the J end lost 3 bases, and 11 bases lay between the germline ends. CDR1 is KGHSH, CDR2 LQKENI, per germline. The CDR3 DNA reads TGTGCCAGCTCACCTTGGAGGGGGTACACCGGGGAGCTGTTTTTT. It is translated as CASSPWRGYTGELFF.

This chain uses TRBV4-1 with TRBJ1-3; D is ambiguous. CDR1 is MGHRA and CDR2 is YSYEKL in the germline V gene. Trimming left V 5 bases short and J 2 bases short, with 4 bases between. This CDR3 region has 12 residues. The DNA of the CDR3 is TGCGCCAGCAGCAAGACTGGAAACACCATATATTTT. This gives the protein CASSKTGNTIYF.

With regard to this clone: A read error may account for a junction end that differs from germline. The chain carries TRBV28 and TRBJ2-7; D possibly corresponds to TRBD2 (6 bases). Germline V lookup: CDR1 MDHEN, CDR2 SYDVKM. The length of the CDR3 is 14 residues. The CDR3 DNA follows: TGTGCCAGCAGTTTGGGGACTTTCTCCTCCGAGCAGTACTTC. This sequence encodes CASSLGTFSSEQYF.

The V call is TRBV9, the J call TRBJ1-5; D is perhaps TRBD1 (6 bases). Germline assignment: CDR1 SGDLS and CDR2 YYNGEE. Trimming stripped 3 bases from V and 7 bases from J, with 14 bases between. The CDR3 extends over 14 amino acids. The CDR3 DNA is TGTGCCAGCAGCGCCTACGGGGGCAGCCAGCCCCAGCATTTT. As protein: CASSAYGGSQPQHF.

The V and J genes are TRBV7-3 and TRBJ1-2; D remains ambiguous. CDR1 and CDR2 (germline): SGHTA, FQGTGA. With 5 bases removed from V and 9 bases from J, the gap between germline ends came to 19 bases. The CDR3 consists of 14 residues. CDR3 residues: CASSTIPGPASYTF. The CDR3 nucleotides read TGTGCCAGCAGCACTATCCCCGGACCGGCAAGCTACACCTTC.

The chain links TRBV10-3 to TRBJ2-1, with 8 nucleotides matching TRBD2. The CDR3 has 11 residues. After removal of 6 bases from V and 9 bases from J, the junction contained 1 base not matched to a gene. Looked up from germline, CDR1 is ENHRY and CDR2 is SYGVKD. This chain's CDR3 is CAISTSGEQFF. Written as DNA, the CDR3 is TGTGCCATCAGCACTAGCGGTGAGCAGTTCTTC.

This chain links TRBV2 with TRBJ2-3; 11 positions match TRBD1. Looked up from germline, CDR1 is SNHLY and CDR2 is FYNNEI. V shed 5 bases, J shed 5 bases, and the junction held 3 bases outside the gene matches. This CDR3 spans 14 amino acids. The CDR3 protein is CASSRTGGLDTQYF. In DNA, the CDR3 is TGTGCCAGCAGTCGGACAGGGGGCCTAGATACGCAGTATTTT. Based on the CDR3 plus reference TRBV2 and TRBJ2-3, the full variable domain is EPEVTQTPSHQVTQMGQEVILRCVPISNHLYFYWYRQILGQKVEFLVSFYNNEISEKSEIFDDQFSVERPDGSNFTLKIRSTKLEDSAMYFCASSRTGGLDTQYFGPGTRLTVL.

The chain joins TRBV6-5 to TRBJ1-2; no firm D call. The V end lost 2 bases, the J end lost 4 bases, and 17 bases lay between the germline ends. Germline lookup yields CDR1 MNHEY and CDR2 SVGAGI. The CDR3 loop spans 16 amino acids. The CDR3 spells CASSYESDPKFYGYTF. The CDR3 DNA is TGTGCCAGCAGTTACGAAAGCGACCCAAAATTCTATGGCTACACCTTC.

This chain uses TRBV6-1 with TRBJ1-5; no clear D. CDR1 and CDR2 (germline): MNHNS, SASEGT. Deletions cut 4 bases from V and 0 bases from J, with 22 bases between. The CDR3 sequence is 19 residues long. The CDR3 loop reads CASSVPDRRRSYSNQPQHF. In DNA, the CDR3 is TGTGCCAGCAGTGTGCCGGATAGGAGAAGATCCTATAGCAATCAGCCCCAGCATTTT.

This chain uses TRBV28 with TRBJ2-5; D perhaps matches TRBD1 (6 bases). CDR1 and CDR2 (germline): MDHEN, SYDVKM. The CDR3 spans 13 residues. With 10 bases removed from V and 5 bases from J, the gap between germline ends came to 17 bases. The CDR3 bases are TGTGCCACCACCGAAGGGGACACGGAGACCCAGTACTTC. It translates to CATTEGDTETQYF.

This chain joins TRBV28 and TRBJ1-1, with D tentatively TRBD1 (5 bases). This CDR3 contains 14 residues. The germline gives CDR1 MDHEN, CDR2 SYDVKM. The ends were cut back, 6 bases at V and 1 base at J, with 12 bases in the middle. The DNA of the CDR3 is TGTGCCAGCAGGCCTGGGGGTACGAACACTGAAGCTTTCTTT. This sequence encodes CASRPGGTNTEAFF.

The chain joins TRBV19 to TRBJ1-1; unclear D gene. This CDR3 contains 14 residues. CDR1 is LNHDA, CDR2 SQIVND, per germline (reference sequence). V was shortened by 6 bases and J by 4 bases, with 15 bases between the two germline ends. The CDR3 region is CASRRREKGTEAFF. The CDR3 DNA sequence: TGTGCCAGTAGAAGACGGGAGAAGGGCACTGAAGCTTTCTTT.